This T cell receptor beta chain derives from a study of OX40 agonist ivuxolimab in advanced cancers. V gave up 0 bases and J gave up 5 bases, with 16 bases separating them. Germline lookup yields CDR1 MNHNS and CDR2 SASEGT. CDR3 length: 16 residues. Here immunoSEQ multiplex PCR was the method, and the copy in TCRdb shows in-frame clones only, minus some. The top ten clones hold 1.2% of a sample with around 64,000 clones, roughly 80% of them seen once. This clonotype was obtained from an adult with an advanced solid tumor such as melanoma, head and neck, liver or kidney cancer. Sequencing used CD4+ or CD8+ T cells sorted from blood, obtained in a trial of the OX40 agonist ivuxolimab. The rearrangement links TRBV6-1 to TRBJ2-5; D could derive from TRBD1 or TRBD2 (5 bases each). The chain's CDR3 is CASSEAGAGSWETQYF. CDR3 nucleotide sequence: TGTGCCAGCAGTGAAGCCGGGGCGGGCAGTTGGGAGACCCAGTACTTC.